This TCR beta chain was sequenced during a study of identical twins. Template switching added a universal primer site; cDNA carried unique molecular identifiers. TCRdb re-called the 5' RACE reads through MiXCR, storing one row per CDR3 protein. The repertoire holds 200,000 to 300,000 distinct CDR3 sequences, with roughly 13% as singletons. Trimming at V came to 5 bases and at J to 9 bases, leaving 12 bases not matched to a gene. The CDR3 is made up of 16 amino acids. Germline assignment: CDR1 MNHEY and CDR2 SVGEGT. General study findings and limits: One should note that invariant MAIT and iNKT cells could partly confound zero-insertion analyses. Beta out-of-frame twin sharing showed a weaker excess. Cord blood beta clonotypes present at high abundance carried fewer insertions; no such pattern appeared in memory repertoires.

As regards this clonotype: Its antigen is still unknown.

These same data were also listed under a study on yellow fever vaccine responses in identical twins.

This receptor was taken from a woman aged 18-29 years in good health. Sequencing was carried out using memory (CD45RO+) T cells sorted from blood. The rearrangement joins TRBV6-2 or TRBV6-3 to TRBJ2-1; TRBD1 agrees at 11 bases. This CDR3 reads CASSRAGTGGLFEQFF. CDR3 DNA: TGTGCCAGCAGTCGTGCCGGGACAGGGGGTTTATTTGAGCAGTTCTTC.